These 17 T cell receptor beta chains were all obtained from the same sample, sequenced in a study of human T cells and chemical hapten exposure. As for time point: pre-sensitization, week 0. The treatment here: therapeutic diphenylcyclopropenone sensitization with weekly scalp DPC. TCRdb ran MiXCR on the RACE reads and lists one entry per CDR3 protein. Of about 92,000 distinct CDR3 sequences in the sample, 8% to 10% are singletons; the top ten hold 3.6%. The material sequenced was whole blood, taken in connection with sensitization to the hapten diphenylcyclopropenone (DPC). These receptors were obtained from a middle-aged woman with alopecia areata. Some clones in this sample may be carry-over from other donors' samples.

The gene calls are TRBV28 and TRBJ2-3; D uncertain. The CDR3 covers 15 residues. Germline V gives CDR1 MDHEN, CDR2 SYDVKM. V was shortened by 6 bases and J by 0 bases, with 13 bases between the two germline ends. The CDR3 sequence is CASSPPRGSTDTQYF. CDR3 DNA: TGTGCCAGCAGCCCCCCCCGCGGTAGCACAGATACGCAGTATTTT.

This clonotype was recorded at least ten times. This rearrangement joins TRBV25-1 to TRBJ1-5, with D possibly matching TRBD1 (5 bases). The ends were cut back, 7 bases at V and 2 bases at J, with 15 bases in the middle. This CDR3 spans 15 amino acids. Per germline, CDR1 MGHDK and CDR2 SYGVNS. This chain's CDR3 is CASIIQGRGNQPQHF. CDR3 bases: TGTGCCAGCATCATTCAGGGTCGGGGCAATCAGCCCCAGCATTTT.

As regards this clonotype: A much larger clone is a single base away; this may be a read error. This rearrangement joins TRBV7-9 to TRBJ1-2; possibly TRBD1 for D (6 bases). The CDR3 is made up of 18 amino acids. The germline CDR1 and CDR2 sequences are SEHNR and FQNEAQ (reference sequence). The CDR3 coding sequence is TGTGCCAGCAGCTTAACCGCAGGGGCCACTTCGTCTAACTATGGCTACATCTTC. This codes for CASSLTAGATSSNYGYIF.

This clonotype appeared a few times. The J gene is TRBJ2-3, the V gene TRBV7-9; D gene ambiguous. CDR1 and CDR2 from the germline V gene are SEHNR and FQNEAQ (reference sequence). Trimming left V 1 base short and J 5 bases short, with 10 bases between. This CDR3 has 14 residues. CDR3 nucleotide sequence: TGTGCCAGCAGCTTAGTTTCCGAGCTAGATACGCAGTATTTT. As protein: CASSLVSELDTQYF. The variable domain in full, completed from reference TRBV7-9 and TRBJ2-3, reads DTGVSQNPRHKITKRGQNVTFRCDPISEHNRLYWYRQTLGQGPEFLTYFQNEAQLEKSRLLSDRFSAERPKGSFSTLEIQRTEQGDSAMYLCASSLVSELDTQYFGPGTRLTVL.

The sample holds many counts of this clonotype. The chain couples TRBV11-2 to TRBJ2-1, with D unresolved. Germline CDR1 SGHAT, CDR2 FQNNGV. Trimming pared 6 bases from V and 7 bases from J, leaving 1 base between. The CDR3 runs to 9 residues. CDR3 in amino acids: CASRNEQFF. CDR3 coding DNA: TGTGCCAGCAGGAATGAGCAGTTCTTC.

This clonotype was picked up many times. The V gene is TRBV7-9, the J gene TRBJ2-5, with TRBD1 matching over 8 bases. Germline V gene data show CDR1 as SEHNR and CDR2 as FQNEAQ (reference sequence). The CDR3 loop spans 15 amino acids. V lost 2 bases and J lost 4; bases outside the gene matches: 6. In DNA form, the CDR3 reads TGTGCCAGCAGCTTAACAGGGGGAAATGGAGAGACCCAGTACTTC. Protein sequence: CASSLTGGNGETQYF.

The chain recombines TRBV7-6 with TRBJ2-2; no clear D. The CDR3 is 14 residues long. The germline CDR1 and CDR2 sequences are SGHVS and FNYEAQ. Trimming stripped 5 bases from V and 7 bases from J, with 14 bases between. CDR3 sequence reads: CASSPQLLIGELFF. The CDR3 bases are TGTGCCAGCAGCCCCCAGCTATTGATCGGGGAGCTGTTTTTT.

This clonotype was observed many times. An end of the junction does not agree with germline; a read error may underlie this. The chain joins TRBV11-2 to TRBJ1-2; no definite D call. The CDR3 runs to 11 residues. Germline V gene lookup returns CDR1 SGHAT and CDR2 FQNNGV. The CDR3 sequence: CASSLEQRLSF. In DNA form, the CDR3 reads TGTGCCAGCAGCTTAGAGCAGAGGCTGAGCTTC.

The CDR3 region is CASSLRAAGLPYEQYF. As DNA, the CDR3 is TGTGCCAGCAGCTTGCGGGCAGCAGGGCTTCCCTACGAGCAGTACTTC. The chain recombines TRBV5-4 with TRBJ2-7; possible D gene TRBD1, 5 bases. Germline V gene data show CDR1 as SGHNT and CDR2 as YYREEE (reference sequence). This CDR3 contains 16 residues. Trimming removed 1 base from V and 2 bases from J, with 16 bases in between.

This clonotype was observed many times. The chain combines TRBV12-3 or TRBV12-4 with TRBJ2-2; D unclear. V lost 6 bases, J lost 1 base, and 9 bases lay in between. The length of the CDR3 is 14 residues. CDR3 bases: TGTGCCAGCAGGACTTCACTGAACACCGGGGAGCTGTTTTTT. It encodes CASRTSLNTGELFF.

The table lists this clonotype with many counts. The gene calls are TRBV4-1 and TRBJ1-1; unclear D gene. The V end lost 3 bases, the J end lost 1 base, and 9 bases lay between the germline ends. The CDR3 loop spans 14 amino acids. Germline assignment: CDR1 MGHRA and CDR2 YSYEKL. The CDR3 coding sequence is TGCGCCAGCAGCCATCCGGCTACGAACACTGAAGCTTTCTTT. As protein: CASSHPATNTEAFF.

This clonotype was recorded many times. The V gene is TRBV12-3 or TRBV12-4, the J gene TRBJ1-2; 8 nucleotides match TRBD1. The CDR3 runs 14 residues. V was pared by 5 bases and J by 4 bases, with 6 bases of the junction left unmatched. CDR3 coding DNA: TGTGCCAGCAGTCTTTCCGGGACAGGCTATGGCTACACCTTC. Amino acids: CASSLSGTGYGYTF.

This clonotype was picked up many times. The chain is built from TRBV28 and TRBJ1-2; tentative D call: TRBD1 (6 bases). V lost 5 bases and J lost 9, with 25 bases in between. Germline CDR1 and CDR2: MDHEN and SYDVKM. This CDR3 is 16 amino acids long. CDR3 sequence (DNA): TGTGCCAGCAGTACACCGCACCTTACAGGGTTCATTAGCTACACCTTC. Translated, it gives CASSTPHLTGFISYTF.

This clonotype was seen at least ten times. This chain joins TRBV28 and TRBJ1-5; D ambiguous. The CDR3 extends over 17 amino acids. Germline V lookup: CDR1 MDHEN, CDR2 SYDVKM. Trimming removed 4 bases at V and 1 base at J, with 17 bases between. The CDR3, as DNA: TGTGCCAGCAGTTCCTACGCGGGGATCTGGAGCAATCAGCCCCAGCATTTT. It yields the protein CASSSYAGIWSNQPQHF. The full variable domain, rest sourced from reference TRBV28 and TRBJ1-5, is DVKVTQSSRYLVKRTGEKVFLECVQDMDHENMFWYRQDPGLGLRLIYFSYDVKMKEKGDIPEGYSVSREKKERFSLILESASTNQTSMYLCASSSYAGIWSNQPQHFGDGTRLSIL.

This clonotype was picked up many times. Here the CDR3 DNA reads TGCGCCAGCAGCACTCGGGACATAGGACAGCAGTACTTC. Its protein product is CASSTRDIGQQYF. The rearrangement joins TRBV5-1 to TRBJ2-7; tentatively, D is TRBD1 (6 bases). Germline V lookup: CDR1 SGHRS, CDR2 YFSETQ. V gave up 4 bases and J gave up 8 bases, with 16 bases separating them. This CDR3 spans 13 amino acids.

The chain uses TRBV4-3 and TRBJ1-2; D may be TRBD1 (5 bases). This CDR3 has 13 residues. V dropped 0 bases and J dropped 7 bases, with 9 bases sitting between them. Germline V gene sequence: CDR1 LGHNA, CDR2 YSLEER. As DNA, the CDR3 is TGCGCCAGCAGCCAAGAAATCAGGGTTGGCTACACCTTC. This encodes CASSQEIRVGYTF.

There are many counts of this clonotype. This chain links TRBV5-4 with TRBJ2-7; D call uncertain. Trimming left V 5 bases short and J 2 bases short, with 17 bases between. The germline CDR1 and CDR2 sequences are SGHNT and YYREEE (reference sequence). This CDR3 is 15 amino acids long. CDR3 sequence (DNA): TGTGCCAGCAGATTACAGCAAATGGGAACCTACGAGCAGTACTTC. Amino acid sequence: CASRLQQMGTYEQYF. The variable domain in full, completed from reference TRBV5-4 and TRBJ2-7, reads ETGVTQSPTHLIKTRGQQVTLRCSSQSGHNTVSWYQQALGQGPQFIFQYYREEENGRGNFPPRFSGLQFPNYSSELNVNALELDDSALYLCASRLQQMGTYEQYFGPGTRLTVT.